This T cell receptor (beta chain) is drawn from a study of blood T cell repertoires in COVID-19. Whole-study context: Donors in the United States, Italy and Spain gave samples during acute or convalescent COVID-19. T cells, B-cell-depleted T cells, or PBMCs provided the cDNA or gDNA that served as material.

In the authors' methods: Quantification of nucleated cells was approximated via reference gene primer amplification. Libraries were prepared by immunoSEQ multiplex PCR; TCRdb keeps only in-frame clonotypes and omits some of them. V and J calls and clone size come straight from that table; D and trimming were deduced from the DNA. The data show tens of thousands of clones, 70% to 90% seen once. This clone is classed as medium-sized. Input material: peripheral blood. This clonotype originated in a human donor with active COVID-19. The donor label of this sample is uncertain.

CDR3 sequence: CASSLGDRGLNQPQHF. CDR3 nucleotide sequence: TGTGCCAGCAGCTTAGGGGACAGGGGCTTAAATCAGCCCCAGCATTTT. J is TRBJ1-5 and V is TRBV7-9; 10 nucleotides agree with TRBD1. V gave up 1 base and J gave up 4 bases; unmatched junction bases: 4. The CDR3 is made up of 16 amino acids. Germline CDR1 and CDR2: SEHNR and FQNEAQ (reference sequence).